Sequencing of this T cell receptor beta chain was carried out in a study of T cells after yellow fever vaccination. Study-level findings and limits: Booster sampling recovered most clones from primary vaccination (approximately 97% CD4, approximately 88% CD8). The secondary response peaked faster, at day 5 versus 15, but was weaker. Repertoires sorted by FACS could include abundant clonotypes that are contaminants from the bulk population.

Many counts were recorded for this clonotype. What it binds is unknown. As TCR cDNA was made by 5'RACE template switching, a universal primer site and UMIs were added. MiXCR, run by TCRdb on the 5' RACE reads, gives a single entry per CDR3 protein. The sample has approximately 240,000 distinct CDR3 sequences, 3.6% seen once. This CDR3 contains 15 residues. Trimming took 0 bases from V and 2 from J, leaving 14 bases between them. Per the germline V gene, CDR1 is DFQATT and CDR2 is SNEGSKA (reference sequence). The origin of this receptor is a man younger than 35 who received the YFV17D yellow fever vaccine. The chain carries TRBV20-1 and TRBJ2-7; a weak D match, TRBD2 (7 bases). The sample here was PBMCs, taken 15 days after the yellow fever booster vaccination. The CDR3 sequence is CSARDLGGGTYEQYF. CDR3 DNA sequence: TGCAGTGCTAGAGATCTCGGCGGGGGCACCTACGAGCAGTACTTC.